This T cell receptor (beta chain) was found in a study of blood T cell repertoires in COVID-19. TCRdb's table, derived via immunoSEQ multiplex PCR, lists solely in-frame clones and lacks some. The sample yields around 300,000 clones, approximately 91% seen once. The CDR3 covers 13 residues. Germline lookup yields CDR1 SGHAT and CDR2 FQNNGV. V was trimmed by 11 bases and J by 3 bases, leaving 16 bases between them. This receptor was obtained from a man aged 18-30 years with active or convalescent COVID-19. Input material: peripheral blood. This chain joins TRBV11-2 and TRBJ1-2, with D unresolved. The CDR3 DNA is TGTGCCTCCGAAGGAGGGAGGGACTATGGCTACACCTTC. Translating gives CASEGGRDYGYTF. Filled out from reference TRBV11-2 and TRBJ1-2, the complete variable domain reads EAGVAQSPRYKIIEKRQSVAFWCNPISGHATLYWYQQILGQGPKLLIQFQNNGVVDDSQLPKDRFSAERLKGVDSTLKIQPAKLEDSAVYLCASEGGRDYGYTFGSGTRLTVV.